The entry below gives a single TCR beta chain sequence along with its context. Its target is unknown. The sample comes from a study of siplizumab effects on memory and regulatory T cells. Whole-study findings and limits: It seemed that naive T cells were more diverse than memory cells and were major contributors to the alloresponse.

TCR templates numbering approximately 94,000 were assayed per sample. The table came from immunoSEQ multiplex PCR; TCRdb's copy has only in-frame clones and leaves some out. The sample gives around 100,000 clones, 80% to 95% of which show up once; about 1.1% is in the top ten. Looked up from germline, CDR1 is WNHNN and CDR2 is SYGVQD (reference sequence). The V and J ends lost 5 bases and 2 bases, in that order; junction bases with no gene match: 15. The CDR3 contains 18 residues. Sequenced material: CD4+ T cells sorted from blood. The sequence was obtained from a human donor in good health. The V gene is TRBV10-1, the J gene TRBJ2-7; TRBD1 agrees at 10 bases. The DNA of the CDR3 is TGCGCCAGCAGTCCGGGACAGGGGTATGATAATCCCCCCTACGAGCAGTACTTC. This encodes CASSPGQGYDNPPYEQYF.